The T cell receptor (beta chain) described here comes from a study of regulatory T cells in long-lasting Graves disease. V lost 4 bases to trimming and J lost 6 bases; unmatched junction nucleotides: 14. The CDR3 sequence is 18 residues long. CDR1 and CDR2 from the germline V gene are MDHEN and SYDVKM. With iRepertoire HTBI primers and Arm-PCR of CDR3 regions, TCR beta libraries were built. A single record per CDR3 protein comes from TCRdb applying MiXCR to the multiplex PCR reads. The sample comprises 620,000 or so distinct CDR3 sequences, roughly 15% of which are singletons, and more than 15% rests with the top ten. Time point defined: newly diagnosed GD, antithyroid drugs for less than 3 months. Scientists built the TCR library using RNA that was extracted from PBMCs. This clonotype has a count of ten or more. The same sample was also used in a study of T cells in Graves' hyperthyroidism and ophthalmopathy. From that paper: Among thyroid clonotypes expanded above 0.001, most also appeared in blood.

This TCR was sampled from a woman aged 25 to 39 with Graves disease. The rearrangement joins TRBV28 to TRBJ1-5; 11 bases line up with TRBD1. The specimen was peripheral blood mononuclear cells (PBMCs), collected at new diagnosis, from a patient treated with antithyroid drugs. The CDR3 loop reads CASSSGTGGSLILQPQHF. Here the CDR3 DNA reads TGTGCCAGCAGTTCCGGGACAGGGGGAAGCTTGATCCTTCAGCCCCAGCATTTT. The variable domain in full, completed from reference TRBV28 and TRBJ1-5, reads DVKVTQSSRYLVKRTGEKVFLECVQDMDHENMFWYRQDPGLGLRLIYFSYDVKMKEKGDIPEGYSVSREKKERFSLILESASTNQTSMYLCASSSGTGGSLILQPQHFGDGTRLSIL.